This T cell receptor beta chain was retrieved from a study of tumor T cells in aggressive B-cell lymphoma. The protocol was immunoSEQ multiplex PCR, while the TCRdb copy is restricted to in-frame clones and leaves out a portion. The sample records about 5,600 clones, 65% to 90% being singletons. Germline V gives CDR1 MDHEN, CDR2 SYDVKM. V lost 10 bases, J lost 6 bases, and 15 bases lay in between. This CDR3 is built from 13 residues. The clonotype originates from an adult with diffuse large B cell lymphoma. The V and J genes are TRBV28 and TRBJ2-2, with D possibly matching TRBD2 (6 bases). Sequencing was performed on tumor tissue. CDR3 region: CATPGELAGELFF. In DNA, the CDR3 is TGTGCCACTCCGGGGGAGTTGGCCGGGGAGCTGTTTTTT.